The source of this T cell receptor (beta chain) is a study of T cell clones after liver transplantation. Study details: Until 12-24 months post-transplant, subjects got standard immunosuppression and no induction. Whole-study results and caveats: Small, mixed patient groups and varying post-transplant times limit these conclusions. A larger donor-reactive than third-party decline suggested partial antigen-specific deletion.

Germline V gene data show CDR1 as SGHVS and CDR2 as FQNEAQ. This CDR3 is 16 amino acids long. The assay was immunoSEQ multiplex PCR, and TCRdb's table has in-frame clones only and misses some. This sample has around 80,000 clones; 82% occur once, and the top ten carry approximately 0.43%. To note about this clone: Its antigen remains unknown. Relative to the germline gene, one junction end is altered; a read error may explain this.

The sequencing used CD4+ T cells from blood, collected around 45 months after liver transplant. The sequence was obtained from a human patient who received a liver transplant. Some T cells may be transferred from the graft donor. This sequence joins TRBV7-8 and TRBJ2-1; 11 nucleotides agree with TRBD2. The CDR3 here is CASSLGLAGGHNEQFF. Here the CDR3 DNA reads TGTGCCAGCAGTTTAGGGCTAGCGGGAGGACACAATGAGCAGTTCTTC.